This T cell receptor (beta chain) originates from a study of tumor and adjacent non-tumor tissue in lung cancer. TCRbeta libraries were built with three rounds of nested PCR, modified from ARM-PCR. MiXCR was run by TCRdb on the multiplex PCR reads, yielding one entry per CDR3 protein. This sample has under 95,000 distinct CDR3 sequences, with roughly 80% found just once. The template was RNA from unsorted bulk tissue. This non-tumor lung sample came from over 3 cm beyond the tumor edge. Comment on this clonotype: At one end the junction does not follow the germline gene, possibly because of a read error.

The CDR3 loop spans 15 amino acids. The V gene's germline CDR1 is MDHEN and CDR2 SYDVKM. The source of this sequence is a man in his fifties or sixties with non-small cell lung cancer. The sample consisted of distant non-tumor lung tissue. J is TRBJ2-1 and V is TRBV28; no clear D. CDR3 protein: CANSPRIPVLYEQFF. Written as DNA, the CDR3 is TGTGCCAACAGTCCCAGAATACCAGTATTGTATGAGCAGTTCTTC.